Presented here are 5 T cell receptor beta chains from one specimen sequenced in a study of cytomegalovirus exposure and HLA in healthy donors. The PCR had 60 Vbeta and 13 Jbeta primers. Sequenced by immunoSEQ multiplex PCR; TCRdb stores in-frame clones only, minus some. Here the sample spans roughly 61,000 clones, about 84% being singletons. Sequenced sample: PBMCs. The receptor set was obtained from a male donor in good health and CMV-seronegative.

The rearrangement links TRBV30 to TRBJ1-6; 8 positions match TRBD1. From germline, CDR1 is GTSNPN and CDR2 SVGIG (reference sequence). Trimming removed 3 bases from V and 15 bases from J; junction bases left unmatched: 4. The length of the CDR3 is 11 residues. CDR3 nucleotide sequence: TGTGCCTGGAGCCGCGGACAGGGCCTCCACTTT. Translating it yields CAWSRGQGLHF.

The chain links TRBV29-1 to TRBJ2-3, with TRBD1 as a possible D gene (6 bases). CDR3 length equals 11 residues. Germline V CDR1 and CDR2: SQVTM, ANQGSEA. V shed 5 bases and J shed 4 bases, with 7 bases lying between them. This CDR3 reads CSVRGSDTQYF. CDR3 DNA: TGCAGCGTTAGGGGGTCAGATACGCAGTATTTT.

V and J are TRBV5-4 and TRBJ2-7; 8 positions agree with TRBD2. The junction had 13 bases not matched to a gene; V was cut back by 5 bases and J by 6 bases. There are 15 residues in the CDR3. Germline loops: CDR1 SGHNT, CDR2 YYREEE (reference sequence). CDR3 loop: CASSVRGGRESEQYF. The CDR3 coding sequence is TGTGCCAGCAGTGTCCGGGGGGGGAGGGAGTCCGAGCAGTACTTC.

The chain carries TRBV6-6 and TRBJ2-7, with 9 bases identical to TRBD2. V lost 6 bases, J lost 6 bases, and 6 bases stayed unmatched. The CDR3 is 13 residues long. Per the germline V gene, CDR1 is MNHNY and CDR2 is SVGAGI (reference sequence). The CDR3 reads CASSWGLAREQYF. The CDR3 bases are TGTGCCAGCAGCTGGGGACTAGCTCGCGAGCAGTACTTC.

Only one count was recorded for this clone. The V and J genes are TRBV19 and TRBJ1-4; D remains ambiguous. CDR1 LNHDA and CDR2 SQIVND come from the germline V gene (reference sequence). V lost 3 bases and J lost 12, with 14 bases in between. This CDR3 spans 13 amino acids. The chain's CDR3 is CASSMWAVPELFF. The CDR3 nucleotides are TGTGCCAGTAGTATGTGGGCCGTCCCGGAACTGTTTTTT.